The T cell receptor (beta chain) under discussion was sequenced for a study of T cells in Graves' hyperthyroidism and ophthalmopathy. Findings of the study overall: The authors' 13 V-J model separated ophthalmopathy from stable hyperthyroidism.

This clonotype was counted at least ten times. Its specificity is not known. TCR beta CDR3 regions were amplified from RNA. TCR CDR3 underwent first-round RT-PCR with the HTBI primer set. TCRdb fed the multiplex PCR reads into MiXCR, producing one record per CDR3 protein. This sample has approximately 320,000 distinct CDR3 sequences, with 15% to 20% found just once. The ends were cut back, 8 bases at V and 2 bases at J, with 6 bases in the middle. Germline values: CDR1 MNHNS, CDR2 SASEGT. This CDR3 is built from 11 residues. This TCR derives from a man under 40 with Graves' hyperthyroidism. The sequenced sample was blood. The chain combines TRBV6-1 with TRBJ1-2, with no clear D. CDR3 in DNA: TGTGCCAGCGGACGGAACTATGGCTACACCTTC. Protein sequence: CASGRNYGYTF.